This T cell receptor beta chain emerged from a study of blood T cell repertoires in COVID-19. Background on the study: Samples came from the United States, Italy and Spain, spanning acute and convalescent COVID-19.

Germline assignment: CDR1 SGHTA and CDR2 FQGTGA. V gave up 5 bases and J gave up 0 bases, with 7 bases separating them. The CDR3 contains 13 residues. Original handling: Amplifying reference gene primers gave estimates of nucleated cell counts. Only in-frame clones appear in the TCRdb table, and some are missing; sequencing was by immunoSEQ multiplex PCR. The V and J calls and clone size are taken from that table; D and trimming were inferred from the DNA. The data show over 30,000 clones, roughly 82% seen once. Sequences were obtained from peripheral blood. The receptor comes from a man at least 80 years old with active or convalescent COVID-19. The J gene is TRBJ1-1, the V gene TRBV7-3; D may be TRBD1 (5 bases). The chain's CDR3 is CASSRGMNTEAFF. CDR3 DNA: TGTGCCAGCAGCAGGGGAATGAACACTGAAGCTTTCTTT.